These 27 T cell receptor beta chains originate from one sample sequenced in a study of regulatory T cells in long-lasting Graves disease. As to time point: newly diagnosed GD, antithyroid drugs for less than 3 months. From PBMCs, RNA was extracted and then used to make the TCR library. Assembly of TCR beta libraries relied on iRepertoire HTBI primers together with Arm-PCR of CDR3 regions. TCRdb re-called the multiplex PCR reads with MiXCR, one entry per CDR3 protein. The profile covers 440,000 or so distinct CDR3 sequences, with 16% appearing a single time and roughly 10% taken by the ten largest. These same records also appear under a second study, on T cells in Graves' hyperthyroidism and ophthalmopathy.

Source: peripheral blood mononuclear cells (PBMCs), taken at new diagnosis, from a patient treated with antithyroid drugs. The receptors here all came from a woman aged 25 to 39 with Graves disease.

Ten or more counts support this clonotype. This sequence joins TRBV20-1 and TRBJ2-7; 12 nucleotides line up with TRBD2. CDR1 and CDR2 from the germline V gene are DFQATT and SNEGSKA (reference sequence). There are 15 residues in the CDR3. Trimming at V came to 1 base and at J to 3 bases, leaving 4 bases not matched to a gene. CDR3 amino acids: CSARGTSGRFYEQYF. The CDR3 DNA sequence: TGCAGTGCTAGAGGCACTAGCGGGAGGTTCTACGAGCAGTACTTC.

This clonotype has more than one count but fewer than ten. The J gene is TRBJ1-5, the V gene TRBV27, with unresolved D. The V gene's germline CDR1 is MNHEY and CDR2 SMNVEV (reference sequence). The CDR3 spans 12 residues. V gave up 5 bases and J gave up 6 bases, with 8 bases separating them. CDR3 sequence reads: CASSEGGQPQHF. CDR3 bases: TGTGCCAGCAGTGAGGGTGGTCAGCCCCAGCATTTT.

In its sample, this clonotype was seen many times. The chain joins TRBV5-1 to TRBJ2-2; 9 positions match TRBD1. Trimming took 0 bases from V and 7 from J; bases not matched to a gene: 4. The CDR3 extends over 15 amino acids. Germline assignment: CDR1 SGHRS and CDR2 YFSETQ. CDR3 residues: CASSLGTGDSGELFF. The CDR3 region has the DNA TGCGCCAGCAGCTTGGGGACAGGGGACAGCGGGGAGCTGTTTTTT.

This clonotype was recorded at least ten times. This rearrangement joins TRBV30 to TRBJ2-1; 12 bases line up with TRBD2. Germline V gene lookup returns CDR1 GTSNPN and CDR2 SVGIG (reference sequence). The CDR3 runs 16 residues. The ends lost 5 bases at V and 11 bases at J; junction bases unmatched: 16. CDR3 bases: TGTGCCTGGGTACCGGGACTAGCGGGCTCACATAGCAAGCAGTTCTTC. This sequence encodes CAWVPGLAGSHSKQFF.

In this sample, this clonotype turned up many times. The chain joins TRBV12-3 or TRBV12-4 to TRBJ1-5, with unresolved D. V lost 2 bases and J 7 bases, leaving 9 bases between the germline ends. The CDR3 is 13 amino acids. CDR3 sequence: CASSLSSAQPQHF. As DNA, the CDR3 is TGTGCCAGCAGTTTATCGTCGGCACAGCCCCAGCATTTT.

This clonotype was recorded at least ten times. V is TRBV29-1 and J is TRBJ2-3; D unresolved. CDR1 and CDR2 (germline): SQVTM, ANQGSEA. The CDR3 totals 12 residues. With 1 base removed from V and 3 bases from J, the gap between germline ends came to 5 bases. DNA of the CDR3: TGCAGCGTTGAAGCGGAAACAGATACGCAGTATTTT. This codes for CSVEAETDTQYF.

This clonotype was counted at least ten times. J is TRBJ1-2 and V is TRBV6-1, with D possibly TRBD1 on 5 matching bases. Trimming stripped 10 bases from V and 4 bases from J, with 16 bases between. From germline, CDR1 is MNHNS and CDR2 SASEGT. The CDR3 length is 13 residues. CDR3 in amino acids: CATYPGASYGYTF. The CDR3 nucleotides are TGTGCCACATATCCCGGGGCCTCCTATGGCTACACCTTC.

Concerning this clonotype itself: No DNA is shown, since the ends of the CDR3 on it are uncertain; the CDR3 is the one TCRdb lists. The gene calls are TRBV15 and TRBJ2-2; the D segment call TRBD1 is taken from the table without a DNA check. With termini counted, the CDR3 has 17 amino acids. Looked up from germline, CDR1 is LNHNV and CDR2 is YYDKDF (reference sequence). The CDR3 loop is CATSRDSGQGGTGELFF.

The table lists this clonotype with a few counts. A junction boundary mismatches the germline segment, possibly from a read error. The genes are TRBV6-2 or TRBV6-3 and TRBJ2-7; D uncertain. The CDR3 runs 15 residues. Germline CDR1 MNHEY, CDR2 SVGEGT. The CDR3 DNA follows: TGTGCCGGCAGTTACTCGGAAAATTCCAACTACGAGCAGTACTTC. Translated, it gives CAGSYSENSNYEQYF.

This clonotype was counted only a few times. The V and J genes are TRBV24-1 and TRBJ2-1; D not certain. V was trimmed by 3 bases and J by 8 bases, leaving 4 bases between them. The CDR3 sequence is 11 residues long. Germline lookup yields CDR1 KGHDR and CDR2 SFDVKD. CDR3 residues: CATSDTYEQFF. In DNA, the CDR3 is TGTGCCACCAGTGATACGTATGAGCAGTTCTTC.

V gene TRBV28 combines with J gene TRBJ2-2; D is possibly TRBD1 (6 bases). Trimming shortened V by 6 bases and J by 4 bases, and 21 bases separated the two germline ends. This CDR3 is built from 17 residues. Per the germline V gene, CDR1 is MDHEN and CDR2 is SYDVKM. The CDR3 sequence is CASSLSQGTSSTGELFF. In DNA form, the CDR3 reads TGTGCCAGCAGCCTAAGTCAGGGGACCTCGAGCACCGGGGAGCTGTTTTTT.

This clonotype was recorded many times. V is TRBV24-1 and J is TRBJ2-1, with 11 bases identical to TRBD2. CDR3 size: 18 residues. The J segment lost 1 base and the V segment lost 5 bases, leaving 9 bases of the junction unmatched. Germline V lookup: CDR1 KGHDR, CDR2 SFDVKD. CDR3 protein: CATSAFTSGRGSYNEQFF. In nucleotides, the CDR3 is TGTGCCACCAGTGCGTTTACTAGCGGGAGAGGTTCCTACAATGAGCAGTTCTTC.

This clonotype has a count of ten or more. This chain uses TRBV10-3 with TRBJ1-6; possible D gene TRBD1, 6 bases. The CDR3 spans 15 residues. The V gene's germline CDR1 is ENHRY and CDR2 SYGVKD. The V gene lost 3 bases and the J gene lost 9 bases, with 15 bases spanning the gap. CDR3 DNA: TGTGCCATCAGTGAAGGTGGTACAGGGTCTTCACCCCTCCACTTT. The encoded protein is CAISEGGTGSSPLHF.

The DNA of the CDR3 is TGCGCCAGCAGCTTCTATGCGCGGGAGCCGGCAGATACGCAGTATTTT. Its protein is CASSFYAREPADTQYF. The chain couples TRBV5-1 to TRBJ2-3; 7 bases agree with TRBD2. Unmatched junction bases numbered 10, after V lost 2 bases and J lost 4 bases. CDR3 size: 16 residues. Per germline, CDR1 SGHRS and CDR2 YFSETQ.

This clonotype has at least ten counts. The rearrangement uses TRBV11-2 and TRBJ2-1; TRBD1 aligns across 9 bases. The CDR3 covers 11 residues. Germline assignment: CDR1 SGHAT and CDR2 FQNNGV. The junction had 3 bases not matched to a gene; V was cut back by 4 bases and J by 14 bases. CDR3 coding DNA: TGTGCCAGCAGCTACGGACAGGGGAAGTTCTTC. The encoded protein is CASSYGQGKFF.

This clonotype showed up many times. V and J are TRBV5-1 and TRBJ2-5, with D perhaps TRBD2 (5 bases). Trimming removed 6 bases from V and 2 bases from J, with 14 bases in between. Per the germline V gene, CDR1 is SGHRS and CDR2 is YFSETQ. The CDR3 is 14 residues long. CDR3 sequence reads: CASTRGADQETQYF. CDR3 DNA sequence: TGCGCCAGCACCCGAGGAGCGGATCAAGAGACCCAGTACTTC.

The CDR3 here is CASSQETGADSPLHF. The DNA for the CDR3 is TGTGCCAGCAGCCAAGAGACAGGCGCCGATTCACCCCTCCACTTT. The chain couples TRBV4-2 to TRBJ1-6; a possible D gene is TRBD1 (6 bases). The V and J ends lost 0 bases and 8 bases respectively, with 11 bases between them. The length of the CDR3 is 15 residues. Per germline, CDR1 LGHNA and CDR2 YNFKEQ.

This clonotype was recorded at least ten times. This chain links TRBV6-1 with TRBJ2-7; TRBD2 is a possible D gene (5 bases). The CDR3 contains 15 residues. The ends were cut back, 8 bases at V and 0 bases at J, with 17 bases in the middle. Per the germline V gene, CDR1 is MNHNS and CDR2 is SASEGT. The CDR3 is CASRTYGMGSYEQYF. For the CDR3, the DNA is TGTGCCAGCCGAACGTACGGGATGGGCTCCTACGAGCAGTACTTC.

This clonotype was seen a few times. The chain recombines TRBV28 with TRBJ2-7; 8 bases line up with TRBD1. The CDR3 has 13 residues. Germline CDR1 and CDR2: MDHEN and SYDVKM. J lost 7 bases, V lost 4 bases, and 6 bases had no gene match. CDR3 bases: TGTGCCAGCAGTTCGGACAGGGAGTGGGAGCAGTACTTC. This encodes CASSSDREWEQYF.

This clonotype was seen a few times. V usage is TRBV19 and J usage is TRBJ1-1; no definite D call. V lost 6 bases and J 4 bases, leaving 15 bases between the germline ends. The CDR3 spans 14 residues. From germline, CDR1 is LNHDA and CDR2 SQIVND (reference sequence). The CDR3 loop reads CASSSVGSITEAFF. The CDR3 coding sequence is TGTGCCAGTAGCTCAGTTGGATCTATCACTGAAGCTTTCTTT.

With respect to this clonotype: The junction shows a germline mismatch at one end, possibly a read error. CDR3 DNA sequence: TGCGCCAGCAGCCTAGGGGACTCTAGAAACACCATATATTTT. The encoded protein is CASSLGDSRNTIYF. The chain uses TRBV5-1 and TRBJ1-3, with D perhaps TRBD1 (5 bases). Germline loops: CDR1 SGHRS, CDR2 YFSETQ. This CDR3 spans 14 amino acids.

This clonotype was counted many times. The CDR3 protein is CASSLTATAQPQHF. CDR3 bases: TGTGCCAGCAGTTTAACCGCCACGGCCCAGCCCCAGCATTTT. The rearrangement uses TRBV28 and TRBJ1-5; D is undetermined. V gave up 2 bases and J gave up 7 bases, with 12 bases separating them. The CDR3 contains 14 residues. The germline CDR1 and CDR2 sequences are MDHEN and SYDVKM.

Ten or more counts support this clonotype. The rearrangement uses TRBV7-2 and TRBJ1-2; D might be TRBD1 (6 bases). CDR3 length: 13 amino acids. Per the germline V gene, CDR1 is SGHTA and CDR2 is FQGNSA. Trimming took off 6 bases at V and 5 bases at J, with 13 bases between the two ends. This CDR3 is CASRIGGAYGYTF. CDR3 bases: TGTGCCAGCAGAATCGGGGGGGCTTATGGCTACACCTTC.

About this clonotype: It is likely a read error, because the conserved phenylalanine at the end of the CDR3 is missing. The chain recombines TRBV7-2 with TRBJ2-7; no firm D call. The germline CDR1 and CDR2 sequences are SGHTA and FQGNSA. This CDR3 spans 12 amino acids. V was pared by 1 base and J by 4 bases, with 5 bases between. CDR3 nucleotides: TGTGCCAGCAGCTTAGGTCGGTACGAGCAGTACCTC. It yields the protein CASSLGRYEQYL.

To note about this clonotype: This likely came from a read error, as a far larger clone is one base away. The chain couples TRBV3-1 to TRBJ2-1, with no clear D. The V gene lost 0 bases and the J gene lost 10 bases, with 10 bases spanning the gap. The CDR3 sequence is 13 residues long. The germline CDR1 and CDR2 sequences are LGHDT and YNNKEL (reference sequence). DNA of the CDR3: TGTGCCAGCAGCCAAGATCGCCGCTTCGAGCAGTTCTTC. Residues: CASSQDRRFEQFF.

This clonotype has a count of ten or more. This chain joins TRBV12-3 or TRBV12-4 and TRBJ2-5; TRBD2 might be the D (6 bases). The CDR3 has 14 amino acids. Trimming pared 4 bases from V and 5 bases from J, leaving 14 bases between. The CDR3 spells CASSYGGSRETQYF. Written as DNA, the CDR3 is TGTGCCAGCAGTTACGGGGGAAGTCGGGAGACCCAGTACTTC.

This clonotype was observed many times. V is TRBV7-8 and J is TRBJ2-1; 7 bases fit TRBD2. V trimming: 3 bases; J trimming: 0 bases; junction bases outside the gene matches: 5. The germline CDR1 and CDR2 sequences are SGHVS and FQNEAQ. CDR3 length: 16 residues. The CDR3 sequence: CASSFQRGSSYNEQFF. Written as DNA, the CDR3 is TGTGCCAGCAGCTTTCAGCGGGGTAGCTCCTACAATGAGCAGTTCTTC.